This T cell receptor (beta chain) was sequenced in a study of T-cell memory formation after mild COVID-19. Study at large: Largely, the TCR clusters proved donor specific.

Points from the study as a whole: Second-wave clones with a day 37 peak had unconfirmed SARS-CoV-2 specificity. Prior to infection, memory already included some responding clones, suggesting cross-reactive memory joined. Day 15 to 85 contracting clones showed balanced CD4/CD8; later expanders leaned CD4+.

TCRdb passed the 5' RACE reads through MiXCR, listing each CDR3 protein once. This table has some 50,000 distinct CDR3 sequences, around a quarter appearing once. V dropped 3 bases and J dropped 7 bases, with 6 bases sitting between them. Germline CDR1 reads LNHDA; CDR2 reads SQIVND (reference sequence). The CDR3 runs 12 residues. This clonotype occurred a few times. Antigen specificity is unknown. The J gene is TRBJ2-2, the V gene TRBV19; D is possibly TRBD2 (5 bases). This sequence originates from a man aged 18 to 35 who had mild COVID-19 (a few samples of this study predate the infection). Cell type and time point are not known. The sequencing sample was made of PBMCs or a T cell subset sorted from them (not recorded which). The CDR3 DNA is TGTGCCAGTAGTATGGGAGTCGGGGAGCTGTTTTTT. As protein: CASSMGVGELFF.